This T cell receptor beta chain was identified during a study of shared clonotypes between healthy human individuals (dated by TCRdb to 2019 to 2021). Notes on the research overall: Three men and a couple of women, aged 18 to 49 years, made up the cohort. Per donor, three plates each were used for CD4 naive and CD4 memory, two for CD8 naive, and one for CD8 memory. Blood TCR repertoires of roughly 5 healthy adults were deeply sequenced to estimate repertoire size and the extent of clonotype sharing between individuals. To increase sequencing depth and limit assay-specific biases, TCR repertoire library preparation and sequencing were carried out by different laboratories using diverse techniques. Leukapheresis yielded between about 0.8 and 9.5 billion PBMCs per donor. What the study reported, not specific to this receptor: Pairwise subsampling led to the expectation that sequencing depth would affect the degree of clonotype sharing among donors. The small number of donors limited the genetic and exposure-history diversity represented. Incomplete sequencing was indicated by rarefaction of sorted-subset datasets, despite the large sequencing depth. Only blood was sampled, and tissue TCR repertoires likely differ from those in blood. About 5% of naive CD4, 3.5% of naive CD8, roughly 2.5% of memory CD4, and 0.4% of memory CD8 clonotypes were shared across several donors. Higher generation probabilities were observed for clonotypes shared by all four sorted-subset donors than for non-shared clonotypes. Estimated clonotype richness was generally larger for naive than for memory subsets.

Donors were healthy HIV-negative adults with no recently reported acute infections or vaccinations. Every donor was a Caucasian adult living in Nashville, Tennessee, USA. Magnetic negative selection was used to enrich CD4+ T cells, after which naive cells were positively selected on CD45RA and the negative fraction became the memory subset. Blood was obtained by leukapheresis, after which PBMCs were separated by Ficoll-Histopaque density gradient centrifugation and cryopreserved in liquid nitrogen vapor phase. Analytical flow cytometry was used to check the purity and quantity of every magnetically sorted T cell population. Each sorted fraction had its genomic DNA isolated and then quantified by UV absorbance on a Nanodrop 2000c. Using the deep immunoSEQ assay, multiplex PCR amplified TCR CDR3 regions from genomic DNA. For each cell subset, the extracted genomic DNA was distributed evenly across all wells of several immunoSEQ 96-well plates, and each plate served as one replicate. For sorted subsets, each replicate PCR was loaded with 200 to 250 ng genomic DNA, equivalent to 32,000 or so T cell genomes. Purified libraries were measured with a Qubit 3.0 fluorometer, size-checked on a Bioanalyzer 2100, and measured again with the KAPA Library Quantification kit. Each immunoSEQ 96-well plate was sequenced on its own single-read 150-cycle Illumina NextSeq 550 flow cell. The authors processed their data as follows. Because the immunoSEQ output held only junctional sequences and lacked quality scores, the filtering could not match the filtering applied to full-length reads. To assign V/J genes and CDR3, sequences were annotated using PyIR, a Python wrapper for IgBLAST v1.9, with IMGT germline references. Reads with weak V/J assignments (E-value above 1e-6), missing CDR3, stop codons, out-of-frame junctions, or ambiguous translated residues were removed. V3J clonotypes were defined by identical inferred V gene, J gene, and CDR3 amino acid sequence. Percentage overlap between repertoires was computed as shared unique clonotypes divided by the size of the smaller repertoire. Three approaches were used to assess repertoire richness: RTK rarefaction, the Chao1 estimator, and Recon v2.1 estimates of unobserved clonotypes. Generation probabilities were computed with OLGA for all TCRbeta clonotypes obtained by the gDNA method from a handful of donors. Sourced from immuneACCESS, this table was stored by TCRdb with only in-frame sequences that have V and J called. A share of the clones is absent; for the studies checked, an unresolved V gene accounts for under half, and the remainder has no known explanation. That table gives V, J and clone size, and the DNA gave D and trimming. For this sample there are approximately 1.1 million clones; around 78% appear just once. The ten largest clones represent roughly 0.56% of the sample.

With respect to this clone: The antigen this receptor binds is unknown. No quality values exist for individual bases; no much larger clone is one base distant.

Sample: memory CD4+ T cells from PBMCs. The sample's cell subset or site label, in plain terms: CD45RA-negative fraction. The source is a man between 18 and 29 years old in good health. Some clones in this sample may be carry-over from other donors' samples.

The base sequence is TGTGCCAGCAGCTTACTAGCGGGAGCGGCCGGGGAGCTGTTTTTT. The encoded protein is CASSLLAGAAGELFF. The chain is made from TRBV7-3 and TRBJ2-2; 10 bases in the junction line up with TRBD2. The CDR3 starts with the cysteine, ends with the phenylalanine, and has 15 residues. Only the CDR3 part of the read is kept: 45 bases, read in frame from the first base. Trimmed from V: 2 bases; trimmed from J: 6 bases; junction bases lacking a gene match: 3. From a lookup of the germline V gene, CDR1 and CDR2 are SGHTA and FQGTGA.